This entry features one T cell receptor (beta chain) sequence. This CDR3 is 15 amino acids long. In germline, CDR1 is KGHSH, CDR2 LQKENI. The germline V and J ends were trimmed by 6 bases and 6 bases, with 18 bases remaining between them. The data belong to a study of blood T cell repertoires in COVID-19. Study-level information: The analysed material was cDNA or gDNA that came from T cells, B-cell-depleted T cells, or PBMCs.

Per the authors' pipeline: From reference gene primer amplification, estimates of nucleated cell counts were derived. The repertoire was sequenced with immunoSEQ multiplex PCR; TCRdb's copy has only in-frame clones and lacks some. V, J and clone size derive from that table, while D and trimming were established from the DNA sequence. The sample has some 90,000 clones; over 75% are singletons. What was sequenced was peripheral blood. The genes are TRBV18 and TRBJ1-5; D gene ambiguous. The TCR comes from a man between 60 and 75 years old with acute or convalescent COVID-19. In nucleotides, the CDR3 is TGTGCCAGCTCCCAATCAGGAGGGCTCTCTCAGCCCCAGCATTTT. Amino acid sequence: CASSQSGGLSQPQHF.